These T cell receptor beta chains were read from a single sample in a study of T cells after yellow fever vaccination. TCRdb called the 5' RACE reads again in MiXCR, with one record for every CDR3 protein. The sample yields around 300,000 distinct CDR3 sequences, around 4.5% seen once. The input for sequencing was PBMCs, taken 15 days after the yellow fever booster vaccination. These receptors were collected from a young man who received the YFV17D yellow fever vaccine. The CDR3 runs from the conserved cysteine through the conserved F or W. Each record gives: D gene, clone size, V gene, J gene, CDR3 protein, CDR3 DNA. The D gene is left open where the match is weak. Where a row states a size, it is once, few, many or the class of an expanded clone; other rows omit it.

>.|few|TRBV7-3|TRBJ2-3
CASSSFTVADTQYF
TGTGCCAGCAGCTCCTTTACAGTGGCAGATACGCAGTATTTT
>.|many|TRBV7-2|TRBJ1-5
CASSETGPRNNQPQHF
TGTGCCAGCAGCGAAACCGGGCCGCGGAATAATCAGCCCCAGCATTTT
>TRBD1|many|TRBV12-3/TRBV12-4|TRBJ1-5
CASRENRGNQPQHF
TGTGCCAGCAGGGAAAACAGGGGAAATCAGCCCCAGCATTTT
>TRBD1|many|TRBV20-1|TRBJ1-2
CSARGQGLGYGYTF
TGCAGTGCTAGGGGACAGGGGCTCGGCTATGGCTACACCTTC
>.|.|TRBV18|TRBJ1-1
CASSRGPATEAFF
TGTGCCAGCTCACGGGGCCCAGCGACTGAAGCTTTCTTT
>.|many|TRBV27|TRBJ2-3
CASSPAGYTQYF
TGTGCCAGCAGTCCCGCCGGCTATACGCAGTATTTT
>.|.|TRBV20-1|TRBJ1-1
CRLVGGTEAFF
TGCAGGCTCGTCGGAGGCACTGAAGCTTTCTTT
>.|.|TRBV4-3|TRBJ2-3
CASSQDRSTDTQYF
TGCGCCAGCAGCCAAGATAGAAGCACAGATACGCAGTATTTT
>.|.|TRBV5-6|TRBJ2-3
CASSLASRDTQYF
TGTGCCAGCAGCTTGGCAAGTAGAGATACGCAGTATTTT
>TRBD2|many|TRBV4-1|TRBJ2-5
CASSQDGGGWQETQYF
TGCGCCAGCAGCCAAGATGGGGGGGGGTGGCAAGAGACCCAGTACTTC